This T cell receptor beta chain was captured by sequencing in a study of T cell changes during pregnancy in multiple sclerosis. Profiled with immunoSEQ multiplex PCR; TCRdb holds only in-frame clones, not every one. The profile shows tens of thousands of clones, about 90% of them singletons. Germline assignment: CDR1 ENHRY and CDR2 SYGVKD. V dropped 2 bases and J dropped 9; count of bases not matched to a gene: 13. The CDR3 length is 16 residues. The sample here was CD4+ T cells from peripheral blood mononuclear cells, taken in the second trimester of pregnancy. The genes are TRBV10-3 and TRBJ1-1, with 9 bases that match TRBD1. This sequence was found in a female donor in good health, enrolled as a control in a pregnancy study. The CDR3 loop is CAISEIPLRTGAKAFF. As DNA, the CDR3 is TGTGCCATCAGTGAGATCCCCCTCCGGACAGGGGCTAAAGCTTTCTTT.